This T cell receptor beta chain was sequenced in a study of T cells in Graves' hyperthyroidism and ophthalmopathy. On this clonotype itself: Its antigen is unknown.

V was cut by 2 bases and J by 7 bases, with 11 bases left in between. The length of the CDR3 is 13 residues. Study findings and constraints: Most clonotypes expanded in thyroid above 0.001 were likewise present in blood.

Researchers amplified the TCR beta CDR3 regions from RNA transcripts. A first-round RT-PCR of the TCR CDR3 used the HTBI primer set. Via MiXCR, TCRdb re-called the multiplex PCR reads, giving one row per CDR3 protein. The table shows 300,000 or so distinct CDR3 sequences, with about 18% occurring only once. A patient was excluded if there was uncontrolled infection, other autoimmune disease, pregnancy or lactation. The rearrangement joins TRBV12-3 or TRBV12-4 to TRBJ1-2, with D perhaps matching TRBD1 (5 bases). Sequencing used blood. The sequence derives from a woman aged 55-70 years with Graves' ophthalmopathy. CDR3 region: CASSLIGVLGYTF. Written as DNA, the CDR3 is TGTGCCAGCAGTTTAATAGGGGTACTTGGCTACACCTTC.